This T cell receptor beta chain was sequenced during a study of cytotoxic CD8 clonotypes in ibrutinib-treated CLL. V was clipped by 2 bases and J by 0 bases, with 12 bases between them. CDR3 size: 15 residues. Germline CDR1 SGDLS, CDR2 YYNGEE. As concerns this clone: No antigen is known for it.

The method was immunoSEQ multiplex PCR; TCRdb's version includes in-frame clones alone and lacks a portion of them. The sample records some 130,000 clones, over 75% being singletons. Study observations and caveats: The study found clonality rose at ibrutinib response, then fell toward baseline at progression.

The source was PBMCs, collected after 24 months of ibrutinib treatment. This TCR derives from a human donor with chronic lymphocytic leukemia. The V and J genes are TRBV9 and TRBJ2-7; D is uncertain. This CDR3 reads CASSVDHRSSYEQYF. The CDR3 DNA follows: TGTGCCAGCAGCGTGGACCACCGTAGCTCCTACGAGCAGTACTTC.